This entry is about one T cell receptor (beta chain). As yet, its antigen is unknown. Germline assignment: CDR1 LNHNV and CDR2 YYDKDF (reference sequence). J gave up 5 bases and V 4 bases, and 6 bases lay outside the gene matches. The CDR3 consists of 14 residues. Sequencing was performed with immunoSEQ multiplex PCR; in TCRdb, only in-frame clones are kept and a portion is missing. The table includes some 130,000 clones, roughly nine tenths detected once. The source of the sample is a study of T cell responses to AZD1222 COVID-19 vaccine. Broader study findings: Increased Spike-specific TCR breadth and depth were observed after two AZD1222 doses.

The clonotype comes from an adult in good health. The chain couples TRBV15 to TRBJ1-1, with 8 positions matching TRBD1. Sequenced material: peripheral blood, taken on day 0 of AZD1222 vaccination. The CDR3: CATSTDRGVTEAFF. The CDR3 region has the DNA TGTGCCACCAGCACCGACAGGGGTGTTACTGAAGCTTTCTTT.